A selection of T cell receptor beta chains follows, all from one sample in a study of cytomegalovirus exposure and HLA in healthy donors. Generated by immunoSEQ multiplex PCR, the TCRdb table keeps only in-frame clones and is missing some. The sample contains about 270,000 clones, under 80% of which appear only once. Source material: PBMCs. The receptors come from a female donor in good health and CMV-seronegative. CDR3s include the opening cysteine and the closing phenylalanine or tryptophan. Fields, in order: CDR3 protein, CDR3 DNA, V gene, D gene, clone size, J gene. A D gene is named only where the DNA matches it firmly. Some rows have no size entry. The others give once, few or many, or a class for an expanded clone.

CASSISGPSGELFF,TGTGCCAGCAGTATCAGCGGGCCCAGCGGGGAGCTGTTTTTT,TRBV28,.,.,TRBJ2-2
CASSLDSRETQYF,TGTGCCAGCAGCTTAGACAGTCGGGAGACCCAGTACTTC,TRBV11-1,.,.,TRBJ2-5
CASRVSRQGDYEQYF,TGTGCCAGCAGGGTAAGTCGACAGGGAGACTACGAGCAGTACTTC,TRBV28,TRBD1,few,TRBJ2-7
CASSFDRAQDEKLFF,TGTGCCAGCAGTTTCGACAGGGCCCAGGATGAAAAACTGTTTTTT,TRBV6-5,TRBD1,.,TRBJ1-4
CASSFAGDNQPQHF,TGTGCCAGCAGCTTTGCCGGTGACAATCAGCCCCAGCATTTT,TRBV5-4,.,.,TRBJ1-5
CAWSVPGAYEQYF,TGTGCCTGGAGTGTACCGGGAGCCTACGAGCAGTACTTC,TRBV30,.,once,TRBJ2-7
CASSLLGGSGELFF,TGTGCCAGCAGTTTATTAGGGGGCTCCGGGGAGCTGTTTTTT,TRBV28,TRBD1,.,TRBJ2-2
CASSNRGKTQYF,TGTGCCAGCAGCAACAGGGGAAAGACCCAGTACTTC,TRBV6-1,TRBD1,.,TRBJ2-5
CASSPLDRRSYEQYF,TGTGCCAGCAGTCCACTGGACAGGCGTTCCTACGAGCAGTACTTC,TRBV27,TRBD1,once,TRBJ2-7
CASSLESNSDTQYF,TGTGCCAGCAGCTTAGAAAGCAACTCAGATACGCAGTATTTT,TRBV11-3,.,.,TRBJ2-3
CASRGLNTEAFF,TGTGCCAGTAGGGGGCTGAACACTGAAGCTTTCTTT,TRBV19,.,.,TRBJ1-1
CASSKLSTVEKLFF,TGTGCCAGCAGTAAGTTGTCGACAGTTGAAAAACTGTTTTTT,TRBV27,.,.,TRBJ1-4
CASSIGSGADGRDTQYF,TGTGCCAGTAGTATTGGTTCTGGGGCCGACGGGAGAGATACGCAGTATTTT,TRBV19,.,.,TRBJ2-3
CASSQQGNTGELFF,TGCGCCAGCAGCCAACAGGGGAACACCGGGGAGCTGTTTTTT,TRBV5-1,.,.,TRBJ2-2
CATAHSGRAGEQYF,TGTGCCACCGCACATAGCGGGAGGGCCGGGGAGCAGTACTTC,TRBV27,TRBD2,.,TRBJ2-7
CASSLLSGTLTYEQYF,TGTGCCAGCAGCTTACTCAGCGGGACCTTAACCTACGAGCAGTACTTC,TRBV7-9,TRBD2,.,TRBJ2-7
CASKPDSWTEAFF,TGTGCCAGCAAGCCTGACAGTTGGACTGAAGCTTTCTTT,TRBV6-1,.,.,TRBJ1-1